This T cell receptor (beta chain) came from a study of T cell changes during pregnancy in multiple sclerosis. Here immunoSEQ multiplex PCR was the method, and the copy in TCRdb shows in-frame clones only, minus some. The sample includes roughly 38,000 clones, around 92% of them seen just once. Germline loops: CDR1 MDHEN, CDR2 SYDVKM. Trimming at V came to 3 bases and at J to 15 bases, leaving 4 bases not matched to a gene. This CDR3 comprises 11 residues. The sequence derives from a female donor with multiple sclerosis, enrolled in a pregnancy study. Sequencing used CD8+ T cells from peripheral blood mononuclear cells, obtained in the third trimester of pregnancy. V usage is TRBV28 and J usage is TRBJ2-1, with 8 bases that match TRBD1. The CDR3 protein is CASSLSGQGFF. The CDR3 DNA reads as TGTGCCAGCAGTTTGTCAGGACAGGGGTTCTTC.